These 21 T cell receptor beta chains were sequenced from one sample in a study of a mutant IDH1 vaccine in newly diagnosed glioma. Sequencing used immunoSEQ multiplex PCR; TCRdb keeps in-frame clones, though not all of them. The data show around 59,000 clones, about 91% seen once. Time point denoted: baseline, week 1 (first vaccination visit). Treatment here: pre-vaccination baseline after standard-of-care therapy. This specimen was PBMCs, taken from a glioma patient treated with radiotherapy, temozolomide or both. These receptors all come from a man aged 45-60 years with glioma.

The chain recombines TRBV4-2 with TRBJ2-3; no reliable D call. The length of the CDR3 is 16 residues. Germline V gene sequence: CDR1 LGHNA, CDR2 YNFKEQ. Trimming shortened V by 3 bases and J by 0 bases, and 13 bases separated the two germline ends. CDR3 coding DNA: TGTGCCAGCAGCCAGGGCCGCTCACGTAGCACAGATACGCAGTATTTT. Its protein is CASSQGRSRSTDTQYF.

The chain employs TRBV9 and TRBJ2-3; 14 bases are shared with TRBD2. The CDR3 contains 16 residues. The germline CDR1 and CDR2 sequences are SGDLS and YYNGEE. V shed 3 bases and J 3 bases; nucleotides not matched to a gene: 3. The CDR3 DNA reads as TGTGCCAGCAGCGGACGACTAGCGGGAGGGACAGATACGCAGTATTTT. Amino acid sequence: CASSGRLAGGTDTQYF.

In this sample, this clone turned up once. In nucleotides, the CDR3 is TGCGCCAGCAGCCCCGCGGGCAGGGCGAACACCGGGGAGCTGTTTTTT. Translating it yields CASSPAGRANTGELFF. This chain uses TRBV5-1 with TRBJ2-2; D may correspond to TRBD1 or TRBD2 (5 bases each). This CDR3 contains 16 residues. Trimming took off 4 bases at V and 0 bases at J, with 13 bases between the two ends. Germline CDR1 and CDR2: SGHRS and YFSETQ.

The V gene is TRBV4-3, the J gene TRBJ2-5; 16 bases align to TRBD2. The CDR3 contains 20 residues. The V gene end was trimmed by 2 bases and the J gene end by 2 bases; junction bases not matched to a gene: 11. In germline, CDR1 is LGHNA, CDR2 YSLEER. DNA for the CDR3: TGCGCCAGCAGCCAACGCAAAACCGGGACTAGCGGGGGGGCGCAAGAGACCCAGTACTTC. Translation: CASSQRKTGTSGGAQETQYF.

V is TRBV7-6 and J is TRBJ2-7, with TRBD1 identical over 9 bases. Germline trimming cut 4 bases from V and 9 bases from J; bases unmatched to any gene: 10. The CDR3 covers 14 residues. Per germline, CDR1 SGHVS and CDR2 FNYEAQ. CDR3 region: CASSSPGQGSVQYF. The CDR3, as DNA: TGTGCCAGCAGCTCTCCGGGACAGGGTAGTGTGCAGTACTTC.

This chain links TRBV6-6 with TRBJ2-7; unclear D gene. Trimming pared 2 bases from V and 3 bases from J, leaving 5 bases between. The germline gives CDR1 MNHNY, CDR2 SVGAGI (reference sequence). This CDR3 region has 12 residues. The CDR3 nucleotides are TGTGCCAGCAGTTACGCTGACTACGAGCAGTACTTC. Translation gives CASSYADYEQYF.

The rearrangement links TRBV5-1 to TRBJ2-2, with TRBD1 matching over 7 bases. The germline V gene encodes CDR1 SGHRS and CDR2 YFSETQ. The CDR3 consists of 15 residues. Trimming cost V 3 bases and J 3 bases; bases outside gene matches: 5. Here the CDR3 reads CASSSGTADTGELFF. CDR3 nucleotides: TGCGCCAGCAGCTCCGGGACAGCCGACACCGGGGAGCTGTTTTTT.

The chain recombines TRBV7-9 with TRBJ1-1, with 8 bases that match TRBD1. V lost 4 bases to trimming and J lost 2 bases; unmatched junction nucleotides: 3. The CDR3 loop spans 14 amino acids. Germline CDR1 is SEHNR and CDR2 is FQNEAQ (reference sequence). The CDR3 region is CASSSQGVNTEAFF. The CDR3 DNA reads TGTGCCAGCAGCTCACAGGGGGTAAACACTGAAGCTTTCTTT.

This clone was observed a handful of times. The DNA of the CDR3 is TGCGCCAGCAGCCCAAGGACAGTCTACAATGAGCAGTTCTTC. It translates to CASSPRTVYNEQFF. The chain carries TRBV4-1 and TRBJ2-1; a possible D gene is TRBD1 (6 bases). Germline V gene lookup returns CDR1 MGHRA and CDR2 YSYEKL. The V and J ends lost 4 bases and 3 bases respectively, with 10 bases between them. The CDR3 runs to 14 residues.

The CDR3: CASSFASGKGIEQYF. CDR3 in DNA: TGTGCCAGCAGCTTTGCCAGCGGGAAAGGTATAGAGCAGTACTTC. The chain uses TRBV7-2 and TRBJ2-7, with TRBD2 matching 7 bases. CDR1 SGHTA and CDR2 FQGNSA come from the germline V gene. V was pared by 3 bases and J by 7 bases, with 12 bases of the junction left unmatched. This CDR3 is built from 15 residues.

The chain employs TRBV2 and TRBJ2-5; unclear D gene. The CDR3 contains 13 residues. Per the germline V gene, CDR1 is SNHLY and CDR2 is FYNNEI. The V gene lost 6 bases and the J gene lost 1 base, with 9 bases spanning the gap. CDR3 in amino acids: CASRVRPQETQYF. Here the CDR3 DNA reads TGTGCCAGCAGGGTGCGGCCCCAAGAGACCCAGTACTTC.

The rearrangement joins TRBV6-5 to TRBJ1-1; D unresolved. The CDR3 has 12 amino acids. The V and J ends lost 4 bases and 5 bases respectively, with 8 bases between them. Germline values: CDR1 MNHEY, CDR2 SVGAGI. This chain's CDR3 is CASSLGRTEAFF. The CDR3 bases are TGTGCCAGCAGTTTGGGTCGGACTGAAGCTTTCTTT.

V is TRBV4-2 and J is TRBJ2-1; TRBD2 matches 13 bases. The CDR3 has 18 amino acids. V shed 2 bases, J shed 2 bases, and the junction held 6 bases outside the gene matches. CDR1 LGHNA and CDR2 YNFKEQ come from the germline V gene. The CDR3 DNA reads TGTGCCAGCAGCCAAAGGACTAGCGGGAGTTGGCCCTACAATGAGCAGTTCTTC. Amino acids: CASSQRTSGSWPYNEQFF.

The chain combines TRBV5-6 with TRBJ1-6; D may be TRBD1 (5 bases). CDR1 is SGHDT and CDR2 is YYEEEE in the germline V gene. The CDR3 length is 17 residues. The V and J ends lost 3 bases and 0 bases respectively, with 13 bases between them. CDR3 coding DNA: TGTGCCAGCAGCTACTACAGGTCGAGCTCCTATAATTCACCCCTCCACTTT. Residues: CASSYYRSSSYNSPLHF.

The chain couples TRBV7-2 to TRBJ2-1; 14 bases align to TRBD2. J lost 7 bases, V lost 5 bases, and 13 bases had no gene match. The CDR3 totals 18 residues. Germline CDR1 SGHTA, CDR2 FQGNSA. This CDR3 reads CASSVTSGGASLRNEQFF. The CDR3 coding sequence is TGTGCCAGCAGCGTGACTAGCGGGGGGGCGTCATTGAGGAATGAGCAGTTCTTC.

The chain is built from TRBV6-5 and TRBJ1-2, with a weak D call TRBD1 (6 bases). CDR1 MNHEY and CDR2 SVGAGI come from the germline V gene. CDR3 size: 15 residues. V lost 6 bases to trimming and J lost 4 bases, with 18 bases between them. The CDR3, as DNA: TGTGCCAGCAGGGATGGGGGCGGTGGTAGCTATGGCTACACCTTC. Translation: CASRDGGGGSYGYTF.

The V gene is TRBV6-4, the J gene TRBJ2-2, with a possible D match to TRBD2 (6 bases). The CDR3 extends over 15 amino acids. The germline gives CDR1 MRHNA, CDR2 SNTAGT. Between the trimmed V and J ends, which lost 0 bases and 2 bases, there was a span of 7 bases. CDR3 sequence (DNA): TGTGCCAGCAGTGACTCTAGCGGAAACACCGGGGAGCTGTTTTTT. Its translation: CASSDSSGNTGELFF.

V gene TRBV28 combines with J gene TRBJ1-5; possible D gene TRBD1, 5 bases. This CDR3 is built from 16 residues. Trimming removed 4 bases at V and 7 bases at J, with 20 bases between. Germline CDR1 and CDR2: MDHEN and SYDVKM. CDR3: CASSSTQGVAYQPQHF. The CDR3 nucleotides read TGTGCCAGCAGTTCCACCCAGGGAGTTGCTTACCAGCCCCAGCATTTT.

This chain joins TRBV5-1 and TRBJ2-1; possible D gene TRBD1, 6 bases. CDR3 length equals 15 residues. The germline V gene encodes CDR1 SGHRS and CDR2 YFSETQ. Trimming took off 4 bases at V and 7 bases at J, with 18 bases between the two ends. This CDR3 reads CASSPWGSQGNEQFF. The CDR3 DNA sequence: TGCGCCAGCAGCCCTTGGGGATCTCAGGGGAATGAGCAGTTCTTC. Variable domain in full (rest from reference TRBV5-1 and TRBJ2-1): KAGVTQTPRYLIKTRGQQVTLSCSPISGHRSVSWYQQTPGQGLQFLFEYFSETQRNKGNFPGRFSGRQFSNSRSEMNVSTLELGDSALYLCASSPWGSQGNEQFFGPGTRLTVL.

This clone was detected only once. This chain joins TRBV20-1 and TRBJ1-2; D is ambiguous. Germline V gene lookup returns CDR1 DFQATT and CDR2 SNEGSKA (reference sequence). V was cut by 4 bases and J by 5 bases, with 8 bases left in between. CDR3 length: 11 residues. The CDR3 region has the DNA TGCAGTGCTACTGGAGGTTATGGCTACACCTTC. It encodes CSATGGYGYTF.

This clone came up once. The V and J genes are TRBV5-1 and TRBJ1-3; unclear D gene. With 4 bases removed from V and 8 bases from J, the gap between germline ends came to 19 bases. The germline gives CDR1 SGHRS, CDR2 YFSETQ. The CDR3 consists of 15 residues. In DNA, the CDR3 is TGCGCCAGCAGCCCGGGAGACGAAGGGCGGTACACCATATATTTT. It translates to CASSPGDEGRYTIYF. The whole variable domain, filled in from reference TRBV5-1 and TRBJ1-3, reads KAGVTQTPRYLIKTRGQQVTLSCSPISGHRSVSWYQQTPGQGLQFLFEYFSETQRNKGNFPGRFSGRQFSNSRSEMNVSTLELGDSALYLCASSPGDEGRYTIYFGEGSWLTVV.